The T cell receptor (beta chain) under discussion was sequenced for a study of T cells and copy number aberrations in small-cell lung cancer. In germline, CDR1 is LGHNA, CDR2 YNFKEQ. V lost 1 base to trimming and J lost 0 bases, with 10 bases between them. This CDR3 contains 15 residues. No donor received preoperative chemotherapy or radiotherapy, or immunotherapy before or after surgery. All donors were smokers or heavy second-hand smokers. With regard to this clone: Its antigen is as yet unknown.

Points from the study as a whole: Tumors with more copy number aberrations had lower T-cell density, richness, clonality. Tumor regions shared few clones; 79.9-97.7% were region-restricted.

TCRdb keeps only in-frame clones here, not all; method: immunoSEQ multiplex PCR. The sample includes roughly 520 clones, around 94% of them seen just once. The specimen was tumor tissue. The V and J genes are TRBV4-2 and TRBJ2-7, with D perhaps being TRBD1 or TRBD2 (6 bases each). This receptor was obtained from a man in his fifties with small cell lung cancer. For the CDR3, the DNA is TGTGCCAGCAGCCAAGTATCGGGGGCCTCCTACGAGCAGTACTTC. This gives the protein CASSQVSGASYEQYF.